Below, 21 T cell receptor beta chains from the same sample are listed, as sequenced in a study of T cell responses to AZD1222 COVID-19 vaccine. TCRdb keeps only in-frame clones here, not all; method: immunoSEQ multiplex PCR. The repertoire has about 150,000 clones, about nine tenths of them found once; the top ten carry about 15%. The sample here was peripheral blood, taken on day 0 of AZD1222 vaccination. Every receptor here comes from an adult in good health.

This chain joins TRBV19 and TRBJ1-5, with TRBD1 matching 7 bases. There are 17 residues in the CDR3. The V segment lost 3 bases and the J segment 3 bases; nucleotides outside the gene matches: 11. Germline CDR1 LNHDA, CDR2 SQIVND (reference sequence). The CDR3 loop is CASSMTVAGGANQPQHF. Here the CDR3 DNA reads TGTGCCAGTAGTATGACGGTCGCAGGGGGGGCCAATCAGCCCCAGCATTTT.

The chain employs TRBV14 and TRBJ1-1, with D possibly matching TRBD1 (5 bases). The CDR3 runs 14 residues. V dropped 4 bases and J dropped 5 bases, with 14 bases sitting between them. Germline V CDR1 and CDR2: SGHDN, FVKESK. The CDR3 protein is CASSRLPGATEAFF. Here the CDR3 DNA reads TGTGCCAGCAGCCGCTTGCCTGGGGCGACTGAAGCTTTCTTT. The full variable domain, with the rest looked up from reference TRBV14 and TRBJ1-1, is EAGVTQFPSHSVIEKGQTVTLRCDPISGHDNLYWYRRVMGKEIKFLLHFVKESKQDESGMPNNRFLAERTGGTYSTLKVQPAELEDSGVYFCASSRLPGATEAFFGQGTRLTVV.

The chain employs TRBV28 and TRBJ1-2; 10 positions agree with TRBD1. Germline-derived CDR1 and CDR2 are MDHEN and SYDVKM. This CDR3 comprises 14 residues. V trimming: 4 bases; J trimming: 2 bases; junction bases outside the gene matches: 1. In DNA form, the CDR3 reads TGTGCCAGCAGTTCGGGACAGGGGAACTATGGCTACACCTTC. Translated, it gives CASSSGQGNYGYTF.

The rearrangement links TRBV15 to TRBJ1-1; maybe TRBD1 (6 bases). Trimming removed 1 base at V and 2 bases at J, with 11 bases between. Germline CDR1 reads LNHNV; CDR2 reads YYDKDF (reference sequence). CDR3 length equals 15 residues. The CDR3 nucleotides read TGTGCCACCAGCAGAGCCTCGACAGGTAACACTGAAGCTTTCTTT. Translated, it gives CATSRASTGNTEAFF.

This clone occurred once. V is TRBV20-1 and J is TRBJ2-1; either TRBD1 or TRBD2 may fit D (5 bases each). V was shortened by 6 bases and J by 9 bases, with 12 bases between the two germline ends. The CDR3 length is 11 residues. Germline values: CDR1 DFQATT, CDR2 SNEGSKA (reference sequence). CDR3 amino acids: CSAEGPGEQFF. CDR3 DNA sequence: TGCAGTGCAGAGGGGCCCGGTGAGCAGTTCTTC.

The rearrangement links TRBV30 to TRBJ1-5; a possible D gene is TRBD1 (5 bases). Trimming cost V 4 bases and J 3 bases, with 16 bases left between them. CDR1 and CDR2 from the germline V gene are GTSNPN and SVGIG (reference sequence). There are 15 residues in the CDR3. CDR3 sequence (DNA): TGTGCCTGGACCCCCCCCGGGACTCTCAATCAGCCCCAGCATTTT. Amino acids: CAWTPPGTLNQPQHF.

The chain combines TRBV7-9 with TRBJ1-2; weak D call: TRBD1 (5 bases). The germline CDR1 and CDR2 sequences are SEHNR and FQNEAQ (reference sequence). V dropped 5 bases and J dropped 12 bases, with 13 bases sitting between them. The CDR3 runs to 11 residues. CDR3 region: CASSAGTPDTF. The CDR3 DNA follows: TGTGCCAGCAGCGCGGGGACTCCTGACACCTTC.

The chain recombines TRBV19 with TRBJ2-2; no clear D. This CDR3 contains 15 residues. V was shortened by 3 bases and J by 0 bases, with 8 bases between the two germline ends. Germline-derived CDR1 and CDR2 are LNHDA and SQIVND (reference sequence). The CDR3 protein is CASSMVGSNTGELFF. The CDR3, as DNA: TGTGCCAGTAGTATGGTGGGTTCGAACACCGGGGAGCTGTTTTTT.

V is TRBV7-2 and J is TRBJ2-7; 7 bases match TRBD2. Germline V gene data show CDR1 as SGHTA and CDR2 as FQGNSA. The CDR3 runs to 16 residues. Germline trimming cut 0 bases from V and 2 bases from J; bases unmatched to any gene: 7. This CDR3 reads CASSLASSGAPYEQYF. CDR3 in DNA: TGTGCCAGCAGCTTAGCTTCCAGCGGGGCCCCCTACGAGCAGTACTTC.

CDR3 in DNA: TGTGCCTGGAGAAAGGTGGCACAGGGTAATACCGGGGAGCTGTTTTTT. Translation gives CAWRKVAQGNTGELFF. The V call is TRBV30, the J call TRBJ2-2, with a possible D match to TRBD1 (6 bases). V dropped 3 bases and J dropped 5 bases, with 19 bases sitting between them. CDR3 length: 16 residues. Germline CDR1 is GTSNPN and CDR2 is SVGIG (reference sequence). Variable domain in full (rest from reference TRBV30 and TRBJ2-2): SQTIHQWPATLVQPVGSPLSLECTVEGTSNPNLYWYRQAAGRGLQLLFYSVGIGQISSEVPQNLSASRPQDRQFILSSKKLLLSDSGFYLCAWRKVAQGNTGELFFGEGSRLTVL.

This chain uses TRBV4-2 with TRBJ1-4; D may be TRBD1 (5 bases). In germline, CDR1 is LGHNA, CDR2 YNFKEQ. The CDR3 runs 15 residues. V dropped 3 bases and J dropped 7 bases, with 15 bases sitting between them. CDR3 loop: CASSQGRGTSEKLFF. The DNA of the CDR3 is TGTGCCAGCAGCCAGGGACGAGGAACGAGTGAAAAACTGTTTTTT.

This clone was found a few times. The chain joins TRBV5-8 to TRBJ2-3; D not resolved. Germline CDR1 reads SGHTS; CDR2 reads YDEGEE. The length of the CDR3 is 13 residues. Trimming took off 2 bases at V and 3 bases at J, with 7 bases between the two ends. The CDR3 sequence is CASSFPGTDTQYF. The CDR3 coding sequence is TGTGCCAGCAGCTTTCCCGGGACAGATACGCAGTATTTT.

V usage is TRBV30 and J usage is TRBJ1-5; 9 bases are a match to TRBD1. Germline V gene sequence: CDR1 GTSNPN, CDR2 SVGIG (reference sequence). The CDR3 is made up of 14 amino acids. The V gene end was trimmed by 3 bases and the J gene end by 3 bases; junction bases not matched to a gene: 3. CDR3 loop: CAWRGQGANQPQHF. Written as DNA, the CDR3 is TGTGCCTGGAGGGGACAGGGTGCCAATCAGCCCCAGCATTTT.

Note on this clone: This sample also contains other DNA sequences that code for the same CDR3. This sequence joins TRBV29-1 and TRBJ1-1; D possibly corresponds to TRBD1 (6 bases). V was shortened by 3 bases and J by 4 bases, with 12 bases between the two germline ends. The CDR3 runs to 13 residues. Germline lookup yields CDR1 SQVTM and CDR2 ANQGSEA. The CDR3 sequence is CSVDVGAGTEAFF. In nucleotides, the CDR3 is TGCAGCGTTGATGTGGGGGCGGGCACTGAAGCTTTCTTT. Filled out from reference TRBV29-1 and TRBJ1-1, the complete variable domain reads SAVISQKPSRDICQRGTSLTIQCQVDSQVTMMFWYRQQPGQSLTLIATANQGSEATYESGFVIDKFPISRPNLTFSTLTVSNMSPEDSSIYLCSVDVGAGTEAFFGQGTRLTVV.

This CDR3 reads CASSSGFNEKLFF. CDR3 DNA: TGTGCCAGCAGTTCGGGATTCAATGAAAAACTGTTTTTT. The chain is built from TRBV28 and TRBJ1-4; D not certain. The CDR3 covers 13 residues. The V and J ends lost 4 bases and 5 bases respectively, with 8 bases between them. Germline V gives CDR1 MDHEN, CDR2 SYDVKM.

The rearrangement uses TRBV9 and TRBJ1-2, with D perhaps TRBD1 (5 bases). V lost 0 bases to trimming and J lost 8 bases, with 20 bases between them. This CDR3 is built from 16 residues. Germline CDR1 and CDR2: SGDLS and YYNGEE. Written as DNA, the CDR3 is TGTGCCAGCAGCGTAGGTGACAGCCCCGAGGCGGGGGGCTACACCTTC. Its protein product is CASSVGDSPEAGGYTF.

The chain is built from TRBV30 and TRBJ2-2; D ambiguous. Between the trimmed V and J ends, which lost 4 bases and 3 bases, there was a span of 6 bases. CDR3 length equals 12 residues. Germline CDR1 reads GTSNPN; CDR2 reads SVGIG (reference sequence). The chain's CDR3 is CAWTPDTGELFF. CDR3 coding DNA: TGTGCCTGGACCCCCGACACCGGGGAGCTGTTTTTT.

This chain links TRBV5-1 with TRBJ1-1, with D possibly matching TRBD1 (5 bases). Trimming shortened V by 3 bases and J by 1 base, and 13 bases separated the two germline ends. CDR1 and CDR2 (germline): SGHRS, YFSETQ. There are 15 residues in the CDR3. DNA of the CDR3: TGCGCCAGCAGCTCGGAACAGGTTCCGAACACTGAAGCTTTCTTT. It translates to CASSSEQVPNTEAFF.

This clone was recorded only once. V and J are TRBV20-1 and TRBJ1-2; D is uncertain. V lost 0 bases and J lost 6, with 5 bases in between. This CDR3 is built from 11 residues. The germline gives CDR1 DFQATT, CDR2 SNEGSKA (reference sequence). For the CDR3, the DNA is TGCAGTGCTAGAGAGACTAATGGCTACACCTTC. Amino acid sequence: CSARETNGYTF.

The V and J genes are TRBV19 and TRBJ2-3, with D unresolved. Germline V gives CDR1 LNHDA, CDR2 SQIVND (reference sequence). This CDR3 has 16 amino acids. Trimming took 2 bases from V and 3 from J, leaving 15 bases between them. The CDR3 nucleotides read TGTGCCAGTAGTATACCTCCGACCGACAAAACAGATACGCAGTATTTT. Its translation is CASSIPPTDKTDTQYF.

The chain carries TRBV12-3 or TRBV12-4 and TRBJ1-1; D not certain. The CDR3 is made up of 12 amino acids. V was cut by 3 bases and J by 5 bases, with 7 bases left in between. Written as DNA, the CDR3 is TGTGCCAGCAGTTTCTTGGCAACTGAAGCTTTCTTT. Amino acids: CASSFLATEAFF.